What follows describes a single T cell receptor beta chain. This entry comes from a study of blood T cell repertoires in COVID-19. The wider study: Researchers got acute and convalescent COVID-19 samples from the United States, Italy and Spain. The cDNA or gDNA used as material had been derived from T cells, B-cell-depleted T cells, or PBMCs.

Profiled with immunoSEQ multiplex PCR; TCRdb holds only in-frame clones, not every one. There are about 280,000 clones in the sample; 80% to 85% occur only once, and more than 4% lies in the top ten. Trimming removed 0 bases from V and 1 base from J, with 9 bases in between. This CDR3 spans 15 amino acids. The germline gives CDR1 MGHRA, CDR2 YSYEKL. The receptor was isolated from a man aged 35-49 years who had been exposed to COVID-19. Source material: PBMCs or T cells enriched from blood (not recorded which). V usage is TRBV4-1 and J usage is TRBJ1-1; weak D call: TRBD1 (6 bases). CDR3 loop: CASSQDLRGNTEAFF. CDR3 coding DNA: TGCGCCAGCAGCCAAGACCTCAGGGGGAACACTGAAGCTTTCTTT.